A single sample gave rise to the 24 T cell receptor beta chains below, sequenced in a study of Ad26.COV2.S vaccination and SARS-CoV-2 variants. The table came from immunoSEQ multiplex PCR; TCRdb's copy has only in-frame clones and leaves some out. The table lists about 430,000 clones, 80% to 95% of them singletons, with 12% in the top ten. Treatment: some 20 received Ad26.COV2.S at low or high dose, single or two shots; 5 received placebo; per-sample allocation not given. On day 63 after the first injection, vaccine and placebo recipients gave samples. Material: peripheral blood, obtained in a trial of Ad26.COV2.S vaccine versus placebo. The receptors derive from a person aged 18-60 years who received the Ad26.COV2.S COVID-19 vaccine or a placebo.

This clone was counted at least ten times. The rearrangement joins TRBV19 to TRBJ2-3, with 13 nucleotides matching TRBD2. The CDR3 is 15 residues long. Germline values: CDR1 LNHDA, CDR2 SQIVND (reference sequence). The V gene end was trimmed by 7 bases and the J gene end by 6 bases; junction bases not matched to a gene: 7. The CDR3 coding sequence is TGTGCCAGTACACAGGGACTAGCGGGATCGGATACGCAGTATTTT. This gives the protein CASTQGLAGSDTQYF. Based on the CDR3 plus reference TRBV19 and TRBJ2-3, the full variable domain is DGGITQSPKYLFRKEGQNVTLSCEQNLNHDAMYWYRQDPGQGLRLIYYSQIVNDFQKGDIAEGYSVSREKKESFPLTVTSAQKNPTAFYLCASTQGLAGSDTQYFGPGTRLTVL.

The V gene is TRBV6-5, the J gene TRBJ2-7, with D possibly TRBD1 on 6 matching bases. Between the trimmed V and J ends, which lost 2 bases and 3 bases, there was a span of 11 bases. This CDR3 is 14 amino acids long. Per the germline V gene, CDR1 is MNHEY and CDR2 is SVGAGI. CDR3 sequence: CASSYNRQDYEQYF. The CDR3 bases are TGTGCCAGCAGTTACAACCGACAGGACTACGAGCAGTACTTC.

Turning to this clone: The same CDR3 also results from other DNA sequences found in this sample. CDR3 nucleotide sequence: TGTGCCAGCGGGGACGGTTCCTACGAGCAGTACTTC. It codes for CASGDGSYEQYF. The chain couples TRBV7-9 to TRBJ2-7; D could derive from TRBD1 or TRBD2 (5 bases each). The CDR3 runs 12 residues. Deletions cut 8 bases from V and 1 base from J, with 9 bases between. Germline values: CDR1 SEHNR, CDR2 FQNEAQ (reference sequence).

This chain's CDR3 is CASSQQGGTDTQYF. CDR3 coding DNA: TGTGCCAGCAGCCAACAAGGGGGCACAGATACGCAGTATTTT. The rearrangement uses TRBV7-2 and TRBJ2-3; TRBD1 might be the D (5 bases). Germline CDR1 is SGHTA and CDR2 is FQGNSA. The CDR3 covers 14 residues. Trimming shortened V by 5 bases and J by 1 base, and 10 bases separated the two germline ends.

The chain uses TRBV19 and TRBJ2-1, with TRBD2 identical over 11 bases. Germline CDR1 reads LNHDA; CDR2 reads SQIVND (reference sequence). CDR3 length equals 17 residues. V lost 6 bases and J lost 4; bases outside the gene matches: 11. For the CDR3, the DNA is TGTGCCAGTAGAACCAAAGTAGGGACTAGCGGATACAATGAGCAGTTCTTC. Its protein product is CASRTKVGTSGYNEQFF.

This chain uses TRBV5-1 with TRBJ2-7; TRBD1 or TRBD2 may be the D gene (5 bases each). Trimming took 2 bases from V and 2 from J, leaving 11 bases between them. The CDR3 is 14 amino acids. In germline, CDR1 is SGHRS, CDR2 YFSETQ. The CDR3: CASSFGADTYEQYF. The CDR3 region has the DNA TGCGCCAGCAGCTTCGGGGCCGACACCTACGAGCAGTACTTC. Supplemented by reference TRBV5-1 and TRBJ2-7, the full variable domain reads KAGVTQTPRYLIKTRGQQVTLSCSPISGHRSVSWYQQTPGQGLQFLFEYFSETQRNKGNFPGRFSGRQFSNSRSEMNVSTLELGDSALYLCASSFGADTYEQYFGPGTRLTVT.

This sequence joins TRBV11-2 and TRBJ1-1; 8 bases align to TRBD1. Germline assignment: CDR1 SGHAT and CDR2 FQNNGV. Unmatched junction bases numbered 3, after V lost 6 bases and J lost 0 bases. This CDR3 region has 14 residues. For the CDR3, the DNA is TGTGCCAGCAGGCGGACAGGGCTGAACACTGAAGCTTTCTTT. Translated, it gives CASRRTGLNTEAFF.

The CDR3 DNA reads as TGTGCCAGCAGTTTATCAAGCACAGGGAGCACTGAAGCTTTCTTT. The encoded protein is CASSLSSTGSTEAFF. The chain carries TRBV27 and TRBJ1-1; possibly TRBD1 for D (6 bases). Germline V CDR1 and CDR2: MNHEY, SMNVEV (reference sequence). The CDR3 has 15 residues. V lost 0 bases and J lost 4, with 12 bases in between.

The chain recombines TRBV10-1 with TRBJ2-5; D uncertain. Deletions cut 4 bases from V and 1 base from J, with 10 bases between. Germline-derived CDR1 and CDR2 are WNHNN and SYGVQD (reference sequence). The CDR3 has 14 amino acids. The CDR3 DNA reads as TGCGCCAGCAGTGTAGGCGGAAGCCAAGAGACCCAGTACTTC. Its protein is CASSVGGSQETQYF.

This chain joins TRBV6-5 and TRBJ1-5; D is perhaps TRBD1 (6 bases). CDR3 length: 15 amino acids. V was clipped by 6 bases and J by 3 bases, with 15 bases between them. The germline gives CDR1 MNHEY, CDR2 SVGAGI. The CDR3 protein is CASSPTGAANQPQHF. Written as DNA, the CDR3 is TGTGCCAGCAGCCCGACGGGGGCGGCCAATCAGCCCCAGCATTTT.

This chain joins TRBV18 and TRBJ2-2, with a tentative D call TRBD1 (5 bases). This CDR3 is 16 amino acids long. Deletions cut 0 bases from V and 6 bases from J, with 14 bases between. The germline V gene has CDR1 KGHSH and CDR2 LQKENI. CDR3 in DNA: TGTGCCAGCTCACCACCTCGGCAGGGCGGCGCCGGGGAGCTGTTTTTT. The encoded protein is CASSPPRQGGAGELFF.

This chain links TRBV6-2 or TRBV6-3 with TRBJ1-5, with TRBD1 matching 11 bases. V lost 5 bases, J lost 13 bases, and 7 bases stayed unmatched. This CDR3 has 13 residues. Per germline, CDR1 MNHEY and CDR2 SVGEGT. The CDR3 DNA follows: TGTGCCAGCAGTCAGGACAGGGGGCCGGGTCAGCATTTT. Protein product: CASSQDRGPGQHF.

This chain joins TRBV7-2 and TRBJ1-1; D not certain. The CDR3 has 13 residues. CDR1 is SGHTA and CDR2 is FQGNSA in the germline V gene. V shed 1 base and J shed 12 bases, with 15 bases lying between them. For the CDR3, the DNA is TGTGCCAGCAGCTTAGATCCGGGCCCGAAGACTTTCTTT. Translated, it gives CASSLDPGPKTFF.

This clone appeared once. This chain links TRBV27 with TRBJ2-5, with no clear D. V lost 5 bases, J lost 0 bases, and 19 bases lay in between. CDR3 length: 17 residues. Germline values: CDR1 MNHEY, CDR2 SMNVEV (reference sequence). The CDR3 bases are TGTGCCAGCAGTCCCACCGGGCTAACCTGGTACCAAGAGACCCAGTACTTC. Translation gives CASSPTGLTWYQETQYF.

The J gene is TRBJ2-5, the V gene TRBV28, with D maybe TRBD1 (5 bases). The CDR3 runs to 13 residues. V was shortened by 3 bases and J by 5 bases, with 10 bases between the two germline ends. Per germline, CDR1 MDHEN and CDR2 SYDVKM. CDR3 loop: CASSFRAGETQYF. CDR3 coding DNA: TGTGCCAGCAGTTTCAGGGCTGGGGAGACCCAGTACTTC.

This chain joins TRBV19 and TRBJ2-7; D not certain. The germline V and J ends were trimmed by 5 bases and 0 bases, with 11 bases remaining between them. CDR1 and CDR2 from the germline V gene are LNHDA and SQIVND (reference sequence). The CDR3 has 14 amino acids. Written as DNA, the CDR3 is TGTGCCAGTAGTCCTGGACGGACCTCCTACGAGCAGTACTTC. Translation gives CASSPGRTSYEQYF.

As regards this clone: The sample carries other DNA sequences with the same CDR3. The CDR3 region has the DNA TGTGCCAGCAGCCCCAGGGCCGGGAATGAGCAGTTCTTC. It specifies CASSPRAGNEQFF. The chain links TRBV27 to TRBJ2-1; a weak D match, TRBD1 (5 bases). The CDR3 sequence is 13 residues long. The V end lost 6 bases, the J end lost 7 bases, and 13 bases lay between the germline ends. Germline assignment: CDR1 MNHEY and CDR2 SMNVEV (reference sequence).

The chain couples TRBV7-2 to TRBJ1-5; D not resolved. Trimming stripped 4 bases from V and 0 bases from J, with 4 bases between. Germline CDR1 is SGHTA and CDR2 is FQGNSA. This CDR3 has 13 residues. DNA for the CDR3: TGTGCCAGCAGCTACTATAGCAATCAGCCCCAGCATTTT. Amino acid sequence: CASSYYSNQPQHF.

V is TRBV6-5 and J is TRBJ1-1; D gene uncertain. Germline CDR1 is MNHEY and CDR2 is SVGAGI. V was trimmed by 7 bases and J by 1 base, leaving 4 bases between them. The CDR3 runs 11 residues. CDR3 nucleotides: TGTGCCAGCATTAGGAACACTGAAGCTTTCTTT. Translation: CASIRNTEAFF.

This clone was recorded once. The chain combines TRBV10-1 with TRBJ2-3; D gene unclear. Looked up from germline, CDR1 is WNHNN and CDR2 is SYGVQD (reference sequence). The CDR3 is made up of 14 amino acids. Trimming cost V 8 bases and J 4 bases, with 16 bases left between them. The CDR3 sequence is CASWPSSLPDTQYF. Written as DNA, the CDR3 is TGCGCCAGCTGGCCTTCCTCGTTACCAGATACGCAGTATTTT.

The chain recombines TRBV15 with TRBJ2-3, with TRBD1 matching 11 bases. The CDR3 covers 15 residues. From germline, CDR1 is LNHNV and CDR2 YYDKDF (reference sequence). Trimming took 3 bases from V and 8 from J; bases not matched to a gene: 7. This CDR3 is CATSRDRGRKFTQYF. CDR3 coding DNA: TGTGCCACCAGCAGGGACAGGGGGCGGAAGTTTACGCAGTATTTT.

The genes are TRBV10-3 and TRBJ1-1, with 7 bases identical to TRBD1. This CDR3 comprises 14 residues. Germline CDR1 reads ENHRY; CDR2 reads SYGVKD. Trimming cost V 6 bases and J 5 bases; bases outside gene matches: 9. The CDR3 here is CAISGTAERTEAFF. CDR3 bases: TGTGCCATCAGCGGGACAGCCGAACGAACTGAAGCTTTCTTT.

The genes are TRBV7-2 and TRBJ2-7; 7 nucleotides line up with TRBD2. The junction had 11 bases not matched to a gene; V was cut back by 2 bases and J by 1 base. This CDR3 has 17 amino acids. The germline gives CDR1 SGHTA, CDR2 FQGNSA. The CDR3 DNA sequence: TGTGCCAGCAGCTTATATCTTGCGGGAGACCCATCCTACGAGCAGTACTTC. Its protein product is CASSLYLAGDPSYEQYF.

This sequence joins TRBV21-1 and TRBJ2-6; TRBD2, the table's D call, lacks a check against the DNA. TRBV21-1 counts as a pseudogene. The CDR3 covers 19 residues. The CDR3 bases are TGTGCCACCAAGGGACTAGCGGGAGGGCCGCGCTCTGGGGCCAACGTCCTGACTTTC. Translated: CATKGLAGGPRSGANVLTF.